This TCR beta chain was sequenced in a study of shared T cell receptors in the human thymus. CDR1 MDHEN and CDR2 SYDVKM come from the germline V gene. This CDR3 contains 15 residues. Deletions cut 2 bases from V and 5 bases from J, with 15 bases between. The repertoire was sequenced with immunoSEQ multiplex PCR; TCRdb's copy has only in-frame clones and lacks some. The sample includes about 660,000 clones, around 87% of them seen just once. This sample also belongs to another study, concerning human thymus T cells. Turning to that study: Donors consisted of healthy Finnish infants (having corrective surgery for congenital heart defects). Corrective cardiac surgery supplied the resected thymus tissue. Thymic and blood repertoires appeared to display a bias in their usage of V and J genes. Unrelated individuals had highly overlapping thymic repertoires, as reported in related research.

The clonotype comes from a boy under three years old with a congenital heart defect. The sample comprised thymocytes. The J gene is TRBJ1-1, the V gene TRBV28; possible D gene TRBD1, 5 bases. CDR3 protein: CASSLGGSGGTEAFF. DNA of the CDR3: TGTGCCAGCAGTTTAGGGGGGTCGGGTGGTACTGAAGCTTTCTTT.